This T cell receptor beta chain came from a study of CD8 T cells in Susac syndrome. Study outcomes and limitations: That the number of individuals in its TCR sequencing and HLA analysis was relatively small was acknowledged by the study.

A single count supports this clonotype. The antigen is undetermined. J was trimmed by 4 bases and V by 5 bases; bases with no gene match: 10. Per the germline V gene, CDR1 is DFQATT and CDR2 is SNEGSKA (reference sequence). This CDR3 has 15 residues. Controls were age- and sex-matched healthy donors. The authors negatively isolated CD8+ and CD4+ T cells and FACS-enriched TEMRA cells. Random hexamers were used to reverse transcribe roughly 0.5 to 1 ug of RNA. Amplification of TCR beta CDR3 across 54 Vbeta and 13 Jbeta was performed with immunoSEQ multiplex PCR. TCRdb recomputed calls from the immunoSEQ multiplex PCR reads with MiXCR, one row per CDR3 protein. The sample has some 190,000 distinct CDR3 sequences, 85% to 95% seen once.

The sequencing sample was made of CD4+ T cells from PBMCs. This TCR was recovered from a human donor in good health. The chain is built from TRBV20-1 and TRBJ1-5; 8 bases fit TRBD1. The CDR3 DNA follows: TGCAGTGCTCAGGGCCGGACAGGGCCTAATCAGCCCCAGCATTTT. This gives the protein CSAQGRTGPNQPQHF.